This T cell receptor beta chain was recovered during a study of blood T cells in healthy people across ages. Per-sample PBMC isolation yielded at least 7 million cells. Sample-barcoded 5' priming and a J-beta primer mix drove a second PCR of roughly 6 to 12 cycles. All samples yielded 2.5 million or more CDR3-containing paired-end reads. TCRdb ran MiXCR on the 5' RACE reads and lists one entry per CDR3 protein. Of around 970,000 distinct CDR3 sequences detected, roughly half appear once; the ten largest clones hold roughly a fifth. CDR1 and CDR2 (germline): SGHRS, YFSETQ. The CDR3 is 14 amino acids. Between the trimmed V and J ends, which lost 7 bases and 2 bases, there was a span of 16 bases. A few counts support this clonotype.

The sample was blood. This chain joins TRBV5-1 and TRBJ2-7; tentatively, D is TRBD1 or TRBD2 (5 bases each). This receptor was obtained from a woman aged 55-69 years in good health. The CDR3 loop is CASGTRGSTYEQYF. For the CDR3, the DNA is TGCGCCAGCGGTACGAGGGGTTCAACCTACGAGCAGTACTTC.